Presented here are 32 T cell receptor beta chains from one specimen sequenced in a study of blood T cell repertoires in COVID-19. Only in-frame clones appear in the TCRdb table, and some are missing; sequencing was by immunoSEQ multiplex PCR. The repertoire includes a few hundred thousand clones, about 91% of them detected once, and around 6.6% sits in the top ten. The sample comprised peripheral blood. The source is a woman aged 25-40 years with COVID-19, enrolled during active disease.

The chain uses TRBV28 and TRBJ1-1; D is unclear. The germline V gene has CDR1 MDHEN and CDR2 SYDVKM. V dropped 2 bases and J dropped 8 bases, with 6 bases sitting between them. This CDR3 region has 11 residues. CDR3 in DNA: TGTGCCAGCAGTTTAGGGAGGGAAGCTTTCTTT. This codes for CASSLGREAFF.

This rearrangement joins TRBV7-2 to TRBJ2-7; the D is unclear. Germline assignment: CDR1 SGHTA and CDR2 FQGNSA. The V end lost 1 base, the J end lost 4 bases, and 8 bases lay between the germline ends. This CDR3 spans 13 amino acids. CDR3 DNA sequence: TGTGCCAGCAGCTTAGTAGGCGGATACGAGCAGTACGTC. Its translation: CASSLVGGYEQYV.

This chain connects TRBV5-5 to TRBJ1-3; 7 bases are a match to TRBD1. V lost 4 bases and J lost 6; bases outside the gene matches: 7. Looked up from germline, CDR1 is SGHKS and CDR2 is YYEKEE (reference sequence). This CDR3 is 14 amino acids long. The CDR3 DNA is TGTGCCAGCAGCCCGACAGGGAACGAAAACACCATATATTTT. Protein product: CASSPTGNENTIYF.

This clone was recorded a few times. The chain combines TRBV10-3 with TRBJ1-1; TRBD1 aligns across 7 bases. CDR1 is ENHRY, CDR2 SYGVKD, per germline. The V segment lost 3 bases and the J segment 4 bases; nucleotides outside the gene matches: 5. CDR3 size: 14 residues. The CDR3: CAISEDRVGTEAFF. The DNA for the CDR3 is TGTGCCATCAGTGAAGACAGGGTGGGCACTGAAGCTTTCTTT.

This chain connects TRBV19 to TRBJ1-5; D may be TRBD1 (5 bases). V was trimmed by 7 bases and J by 0 bases, leaving 16 bases between them. The germline V gene has CDR1 LNHDA and CDR2 SQIVND (reference sequence). This CDR3 is 16 amino acids long. In nucleotides, the CDR3 is TGTGCCAGTACCGAGGGGACGGACTATAGCAATCAGCCCCAGCATTTT. This gives the protein CASTEGTDYSNQPQHF.

The chain links TRBV2 to TRBJ1-1; 7 bases are shared with TRBD1. The length of the CDR3 is 15 residues. The germline CDR1 and CDR2 sequences are SNHLY and FYNNEI. V lost 2 bases and J lost 1; bases outside the gene matches: 4. CDR3 sequence (DNA): TGTGCCAGCAGTGAACCGACAGGGAAGAACACTGAAGCTTTCTTT. It encodes CASSEPTGKNTEAFF.

The chain recombines TRBV7-9 with TRBJ2-2; 9 bases match TRBD1. V lost 4 bases and J lost 7; bases outside the gene matches: 7. From germline, CDR1 is SEHNR and CDR2 FQNEAQ (reference sequence). The CDR3 sequence is 15 residues long. The CDR3 coding sequence is TGTGCCAGCAGCTCGACAACAGGGGGCGGCGGGGAGCTGTTTTTT. Translating it yields CASSSTTGGGGELFF.

V is TRBV24-1 and J is TRBJ2-1, with 9 bases fitting TRBD1. CDR1 is KGHDR and CDR2 is SFDVKD in the germline V gene. The CDR3 is made up of 14 amino acids. V was pared by 5 bases and J by 4 bases, with 2 bases of the junction left unmatched. The CDR3 region is CATSGDREYNEQFF. CDR3 DNA sequence: TGTGCCACCAGTGGGGACAGGGAGTACAATGAGCAGTTCTTC.

V is TRBV21-1 and J is TRBJ2-3; TRBD2 is the table's D call, not checked against the DNA. TRBV21-1 is described as a pseudogene. The CDR3 is 17 amino acids. In DNA, the CDR3 is TGTGCCAGCAGCTTACGACTAGCGGAGCTTCGCACAGATACGCAGTATTTT. Its protein is CASSLRLAELRTDTQYF.

The chain links TRBV11-2 to TRBJ1-4, with 7 nucleotides matching TRBD1. This CDR3 contains 15 residues. The germline CDR1 and CDR2 sequences are SGHAT and FQNNGV. The V and J ends lost 5 bases and 5 bases, in that order; junction bases with no gene match: 8. The CDR3 region is CASSATRGKNEKLFF. The CDR3 nucleotides are TGTGCCAGCAGCGCCACCAGGGGGAAGAATGAAAAACTGTTTTTT.

The genes are TRBV5-4 and TRBJ2-7; a weak D match, TRBD2 (5 bases). Germline CDR1 reads SGHNT; CDR2 reads YYREEE (reference sequence). The CDR3 consists of 13 residues. Trimming removed 0 bases from V and 9 bases from J, with 13 bases in between. The CDR3 nucleotides read TGTGCCAGCAGCTTGGACACGGGAAGTCGGCAGTACTTC. Translated: CASSLDTGSRQYF.

J is TRBJ1-1 and V is TRBV5-1, with TRBD1 matching 8 bases. The CDR3 sequence is 15 residues long. V dropped 0 bases and J dropped 1; count of bases not matched to a gene: 2. Germline CDR1 is SGHRS and CDR2 is YFSETQ. The CDR3 region is CASSLGGQGNTEAFF. In DNA, the CDR3 is TGCGCCAGCAGCTTGGGTGGACAGGGGAACACTGAAGCTTTCTTT.

The chain has TRBV5-8 and TRBJ1-5; TRBD1 is a possible D gene (5 bases). The germline CDR1 and CDR2 sequences are SGHTS and YDEGEE. V lost 6 bases to trimming and J lost 3 bases, with 13 bases between them. The CDR3 runs to 14 residues. The CDR3 nucleotides are TGTGCCAGCACCGGGAGACAGCCCAATCAGCCCCAGCATTTT. Amino acid sequence: CASTGRQPNQPQHF.

The CDR3 DNA reads TGTGCCAGTAGTATAGGAGACAGGGGCATTCAGCCCCAGCATTTT. This encodes CASSIGDRGIQPQHF. The chain recombines TRBV19 with TRBJ1-5; 8 bases map to TRBD1. Trimming cost V 1 base and J 6 bases; bases outside gene matches: 5. Germline V gene lookup returns CDR1 LNHDA and CDR2 SQIVND (reference sequence). The CDR3 has 15 residues.

The chain carries TRBV27 and TRBJ2-6; D is possibly TRBD1 (6 bases). Germline assignment: CDR1 MNHEY and CDR2 SMNVEV (reference sequence). Trimming took 5 bases from V and 3 from J, leaving 14 bases between them. The CDR3 length is 16 residues. CDR3 residues: CASSPGVLSGANVLTF. The CDR3 nucleotides read TGTGCCAGCAGTCCAGGGGTCCTTAGTGGGGCCAACGTCCTGACTTTC.

The chain employs TRBV7-9 and TRBJ2-3; TRBD2 matches 11 bases. V dropped 4 bases and J dropped 14; count of bases not matched to a gene: 8. Germline CDR1 is SEHNR and CDR2 is FQNEAQ (reference sequence). The CDR3 runs to 13 residues. The CDR3 reads CASSSGTSGTLYF. The DNA of the CDR3 is TGTGCCAGCAGCTCCGGGACTAGCGGAACCCTGTATTTT.

The chain links TRBV25-1 to TRBJ1-1, with D hard to call. V was trimmed by 1 base and J by 2 bases, leaving 11 bases between them. Per the germline V gene, CDR1 is MGHDK and CDR2 is SYGVNS. The CDR3 totals 15 residues. This CDR3 is CASSESSQVNTEAFF. CDR3 nucleotides: TGTGCCAGCAGTGAATCGAGTCAGGTAAACACTGAAGCTTTCTTT.

This chain joins TRBV11-3 and TRBJ2-1, with TRBD2 identical over 12 bases. V gave up 0 bases and J gave up 10 bases; unmatched junction bases: 10. Germline loops: CDR1 SGHNT, CDR2 YENEEA. This CDR3 has 17 residues. The CDR3 coding sequence is TGTGCCAGCAGCTTAGATCAGGCTAGCGGGAGGGCCAGGGAGCAGTTCTTC. It codes for CASSLDQASGRAREQFF.

In this sample, this clone turned up once. V usage is TRBV3-1 (or the pseudogene TRBV3-2) and J usage is TRBJ2-3; D gene unclear. Looked up from germline, CDR1 is LGHDT and CDR2 is YNNKEL (reference sequence). The V and J ends lost 0 bases and 1 base respectively, with 8 bases between them. The CDR3 consists of 15 residues. CDR3 nucleotides: TGTGCCAGCAGCCAAGATACAACAGGCACAGATACGCAGTATTTT. Translating it yields CASSQDTTGTDTQYF.

The chain has TRBV13 and TRBJ2-7; 8 nucleotides line up with TRBD2. The CDR3 covers 16 residues. The germline V gene has CDR1 PRHDT and CDR2 FYEKMQ (reference sequence). V lost 3 bases and J lost 5; bases outside the gene matches: 12. In nucleotides, the CDR3 is TGTGCCAGCAGCTTCTCCGGGACTAGGGGGAAGAACGAGCAGTACGTC. It translates to CASSFSGTRGKNEQYV.

The rearrangement uses TRBV2 and TRBJ2-1; 11 bases agree with TRBD2. The V gene end was trimmed by 10 bases and the J gene end by 12 bases; junction bases not matched to a gene: 23. Germline V gene data show CDR1 as SNHLY and CDR2 as FYNNEI. The CDR3 length is 17 residues. This CDR3 is CATKGTSGLGSSGGQFF. CDR3 sequence (DNA): TGTGCCACCAAAGGGACTAGCGGACTCGGATCCTCCGGGGGGCAGTTCTTC. Filled out from reference TRBV2 and TRBJ2-1, the complete variable domain reads EPEVTQTPSHQVTQMGQEVILRCVPISNHLYFYWYRQILGQKVEFLVSFYNNEISEKSEIFDDQFSVERPDGSNFTLKIRSTKLEDSAMYFCATKGTSGLGSSGGQFFGPGTRLTVL.

V gene TRBV6-5 combines with J gene TRBJ1-1; a possible D gene is TRBD1 (5 bases). This CDR3 contains 16 residues. Trimming removed 0 bases from V and 2 bases from J, with 13 bases in between. Germline CDR1 and CDR2: MNHEY and SVGAGI. CDR3 nucleotide sequence: TGTGCCAGCAGTTACTCGCGGGGCTCCTACAACACTGAAGCTTTCTTT. This encodes CASSYSRGSYNTEAFF.

The count of this clone is one. This rearrangement joins TRBV11-2 to TRBJ1-2; the D gene is possibly TRBD1 (5 bases). Germline CDR1 reads SGHAT; CDR2 reads FQNNGV. The CDR3 totals 12 residues. V lost 2 bases and J lost 8, with 9 bases in between. The CDR3 DNA is TGTGCCAGCAGCTTAACAGGTTTCGGCTACACCTTC. Its protein is CASSLTGFGYTF.

This clone was observed a handful of times. V and J are TRBV10-1 and TRBJ2-2, with a possible D match to TRBD1 (6 bases). V was pared by 3 bases and J by 2 bases, with 7 bases between. This CDR3 spans 14 amino acids. Germline CDR1 WNHNN, CDR2 SYGVQD (reference sequence). CDR3 nucleotide sequence: TGCGCCAGCAGTGAACAGGGAAACACCGGGGAGCTGTTTTTT. It is translated as CASSEQGNTGELFF.

The rearrangement links TRBV5-4 to TRBJ1-1; TRBD1 matches at 7 bases. Trimming took 6 bases from V and 8 from J; bases not matched to a gene: 10. CDR3 size: 13 residues. Germline lookup yields CDR1 SGHNT and CDR2 YYREEE (reference sequence). For the CDR3, the DNA is TGTGCCAGCACCTCCGGAGGGGGCGCAGAAGCTTTCTTT. It is translated as CASTSGGGAEAFF.

This rearrangement joins TRBV4-3 to TRBJ2-2; 8 bases fit TRBD2. The CDR3 is 17 residues long. The germline V gene encodes CDR1 LGHNA and CDR2 YSLEER. J gave up 7 bases and V 0 bases, and 10 bases lay outside the gene matches. CDR3 protein: CASSQDQPGGPVGELFF. CDR3 sequence (DNA): TGCGCCAGCAGCCAAGATCAACCGGGAGGGCCGGTCGGGGAGCTGTTTTTT.

For the CDR3, the DNA is TGCAGCGTTGGGTTCGCGGCTTTAGCAACGACCCCTGACAATGAGCAGTTCTTC. Its protein product is CSVGFAALATTPDNEQFF. The rearrangement links TRBV29-1 to TRBJ2-1; D call uncertain. The CDR3 loop spans 18 amino acids. Germline V gene data show CDR1 as SQVTM and CDR2 as ANQGSEA. V shed 4 bases and J shed 5 bases, with 27 bases lying between them.

V and J are TRBV7-5 and TRBJ2-7; TRBD1 is the table's D call, not checked against the DNA. TRBV7-5 is a recognized pseudogene. The CDR3 sequence is 14 residues long. The CDR3 region is CARSSDRGAYEQYF. For the CDR3, the DNA is TGTGCCAGAAGCTCCGACAGGGGGGCCTACGAGCAGTACTTC.

Only a few counts were recorded for this clone. The chain employs TRBV10-2 and TRBJ2-1; 11 bases line up with TRBD2. CDR1 and CDR2 from the germline V gene are WSHSY and SAAADI. This CDR3 has 16 residues. Trimming removed 6 bases from V and 7 bases from J; junction bases left unmatched: 11. CDR3 sequence (DNA): TGCGCCAGCAGAGATAGCGGGAGGGAGATCGGGAATGAGCAGTTCTTC. Protein product: CASRDSGREIGNEQFF.

This clone was detected only once. The chain is built from TRBV5-1 and TRBJ2-5; 10 bases agree with TRBD2. The CDR3 is made up of 15 amino acids. Germline V lookup: CDR1 SGHRS, CDR2 YFSETQ. The ends lost 0 bases at V and 5 bases at J; junction bases unmatched: 4. The CDR3 loop is CASSLATSGMETQYF. As DNA, the CDR3 is TGCGCCAGCAGCTTGGCTACTAGCGGGATGGAGACCCAGTACTTC. Based on the CDR3 plus reference TRBV5-1 and TRBJ2-5, the full variable domain is KAGVTQTPRYLIKTRGQQVTLSCSPISGHRSVSWYQQTPGQGLQFLFEYFSETQRNKGNFPGRFSGRQFSNSRSEMNVSTLELGDSALYLCASSLATSGMETQYFGPGTRLLVL.

V and J are TRBV19 and TRBJ1-1, with 7 nucleotides matching TRBD1. This CDR3 is 16 amino acids long. Germline lookup yields CDR1 LNHDA and CDR2 SQIVND (reference sequence). With V trimmed by 4 bases and J by 0 bases, 8 bases remained unmatched. Here the CDR3 reads CASSTQRTGLNTEAFF. As DNA, the CDR3 is TGTGCCAGTAGTACCCAACGGACAGGTTTGAACACTGAAGCTTTCTTT.

This rearrangement joins TRBV19 to TRBJ2-5; a weak D match, TRBD1 (5 bases). V was cut by 6 bases and J by 3 bases, with 11 bases left in between. The CDR3 runs 13 residues. CDR1 LNHDA and CDR2 SQIVND come from the germline V gene (reference sequence). The chain's CDR3 is CASSPDTKETQYF. DNA for the CDR3: TGTGCCAGTAGCCCGGACACAAAAGAGACCCAGTACTTC.